This TCR beta chain was retrieved from a study of blood T cell repertoires in COVID-19. Sequencing was performed with immunoSEQ multiplex PCR; in TCRdb, only in-frame clones are kept and a portion is missing. This sample carries approximately 120,000 clones, around 83% of them seen once, and the ten largest clones take 5.9%. The TCR was taken from a man older than 75 with active or convalescent COVID-19. Specimen: peripheral blood.

The CDR3 nucleotides read TGTGCCAGCAGTTCCCGGGACAGGGGGAGGGGCAATCAGCCCCAGCATTTT. Amino acid sequence: CASSSRDRGRGNQPQHF. The gene calls are TRBV28 and TRBJ1-5; 11 bases align to TRBD1. Trimming removed 4 bases from V and 2 bases from J; junction bases left unmatched: 7. Germline-derived CDR1 and CDR2 are MDHEN and SYDVKM. The CDR3 runs 17 residues.